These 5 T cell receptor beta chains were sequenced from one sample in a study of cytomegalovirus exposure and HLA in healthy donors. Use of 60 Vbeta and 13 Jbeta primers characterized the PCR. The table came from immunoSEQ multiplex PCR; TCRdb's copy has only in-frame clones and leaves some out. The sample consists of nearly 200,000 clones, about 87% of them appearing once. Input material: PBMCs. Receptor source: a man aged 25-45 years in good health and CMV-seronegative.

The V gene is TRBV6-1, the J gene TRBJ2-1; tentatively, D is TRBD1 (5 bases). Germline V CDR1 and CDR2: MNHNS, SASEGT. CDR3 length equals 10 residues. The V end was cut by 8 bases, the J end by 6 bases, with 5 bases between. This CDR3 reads CASQGNEQFF. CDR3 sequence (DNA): TGTGCCAGCCAGGGCAATGAGCAGTTCTTC.

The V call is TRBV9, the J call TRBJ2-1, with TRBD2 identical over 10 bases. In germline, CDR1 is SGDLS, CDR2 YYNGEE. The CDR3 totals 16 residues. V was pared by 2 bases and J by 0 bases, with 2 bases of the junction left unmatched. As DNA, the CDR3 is TGTGCCAGCAGCGTGGAGCGGGGGGGCTCCTACAATGAGCAGTTCTTC. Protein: CASSVERGGSYNEQFF.

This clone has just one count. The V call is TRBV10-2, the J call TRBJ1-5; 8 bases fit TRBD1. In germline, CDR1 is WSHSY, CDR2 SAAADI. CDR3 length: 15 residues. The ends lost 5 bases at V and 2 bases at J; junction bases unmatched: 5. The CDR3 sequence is CASSPGGAGNQPQHF. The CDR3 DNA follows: TGCGCCAGCAGTCCAGGGGGCGCTGGCAATCAGCCCCAGCATTTT.

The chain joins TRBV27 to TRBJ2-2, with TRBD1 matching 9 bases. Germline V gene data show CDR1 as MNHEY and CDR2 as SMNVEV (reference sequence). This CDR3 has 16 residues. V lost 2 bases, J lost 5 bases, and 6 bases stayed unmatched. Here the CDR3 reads CASSLGDRAGTGELFF. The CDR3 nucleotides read TGTGCCAGCAGTTTAGGGGACAGGGCTGGGACCGGGGAGCTGTTTTTT.

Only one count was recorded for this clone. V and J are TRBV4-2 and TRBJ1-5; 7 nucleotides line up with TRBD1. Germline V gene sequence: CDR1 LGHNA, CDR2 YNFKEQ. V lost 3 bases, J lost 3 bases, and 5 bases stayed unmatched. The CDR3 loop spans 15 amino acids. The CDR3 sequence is CASSHRGQANQPQHF. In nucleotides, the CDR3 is TGTGCCAGCAGCCATCGAGGACAGGCCAATCAGCCCCAGCATTTT.